This is a list of T cell receptor beta chains from one sample in a study of blood T cell repertoires in COVID-19. Sequencing was performed with immunoSEQ multiplex PCR; in TCRdb, only in-frame clones are kept and a portion is missing. The sample consists of 85,000 to 100,000 clones, over 75% of them appearing once. The sequenced material came from peripheral blood. The receptors shown here come from a man aged 55-75 years with acute or convalescent COVID-19. The CDR3 runs from the conserved cysteine through the conserved F or W. The D gene is left open where the match is weak. Rows give clone size only sometimes, using once, few, many, or a class for an expanded clone.

>.|13|TRBJ1-5|TRBV30|.
CAWSVEGRQPQHF
TGTGCCTGGAGTGTGGAGGGGAGACAGCCCCAGCATTTT
>TRBD1|13|TRBJ1-2|TRBV12-5|.
CASSTGGFRGYTF
TGTGCTAGTTCAACAGGGGGCTTTCGTGGCTACACCTTC
>TRBD2|18|TRBJ2-7|TRBV19|.
CASSINPTGLAGRDEQYF
TGTGCCAGTAGTATTAACCCTACAGGACTAGCGGGAAGGGACGAGCAGTACTTC
>TRBD2|16|TRBJ2-5|TRBV7-7|.
CASSFGLAGGPETQYF
TGTGCCAGCAGCTTCGGACTAGCGGGAGGGCCAGAGACCCAGTACTTC
>TRBD2|15|TRBJ2-7|TRBV5-1|.
CASSLAPAGVMEQYF
TGCGCCAGCAGCTTGGCCCCAGCGGGAGTTATGGAGCAGTACTTC
>TRBD1|18|TRBJ2-4|TRBV4-1|.
CASSQGGQGKVAKNIQYF
TGCGCCAGCAGCCAAGGTGGACAGGGCAAGGTAGCCAAAAACATTCAGTACTTC
>TRBD1|18|TRBJ2-7|TRBV27|.
CASSLGLPGQGITYEQYF
TGTGCCAGCAGCCTTGGGCTCCCCGGACAGGGGATTACCTACGAGCAGTACTTC
>.|13|TRBJ2-5|TRBV3-1/TRBV3-2|.
CASSQRVLGTQYF
TGTGCCAGCAGCCAACGGGTGTTGGGGACCCAGTACTTC
>TRBD1|14|TRBJ1-1|TRBV11-3|.
CASSKDRGNTEAFF
TGTGCCAGCAGCAAGGACAGGGGGAACACTGAAGCTTTCTTT
>.|13|TRBJ1-4|TRBV5-8|.
CASSSIRVKGLFF
TGTGCCAGCAGCTCCATCAGGGTGAAGGGACTGTTTTTT
>TRBD2|17|TRBJ2-3|TRBV4-2|.
CASSQASLAGGSDTQYF
TGTGCCAGCAGCCAAGCGAGCCTAGCGGGGGGTTCAGATACGCAGTATTTT
>TRBD1|16|TRBJ1-2|TRBV7-6|.
CASSYKPGQVEYGYTF
TGTGCCAGCAGCTATAAACCGGGACAGGTGGAGTATGGCTACACCTTC
>TRBD2|15|TRBJ2-3|TRBV5-4|.
CASSFRSGGWDTQYF
TGTGCCAGCAGCTTTCGGTCGGGAGGGTGGGATACGCAGTATTTT
>.|16|TRBJ1-2|TRBV4-2|.
CASSLEGRGDIDGYTF
TGTGCCAGCAGCTTGGAGGGACGGGGGGATATAGATGGCTACACCTTC
>.|11|TRBJ2-5|TRBV3-1/TRBV3-2|.
CASSQRRAQYF
TGTGCCAGCAGCCAAAGGAGGGCCCAGTACTTC
>TRBD1|14|TRBJ2-1|TRBV5-1|.
CASSPKQGLNEQFF
TGCGCCAGCAGCCCTAAACAGGGGCTCAATGAGCAGTTCTTC
>TRBD1|14|TRBJ1-2|TRBV5-5|once
CASSYLQGWLGYTF
TGTGCCAGCAGCTATCTACAGGGGTGGTTGGGCTACACCTTC
>.|16|TRBJ1-2|TRBV19|once
CASSIIFVERNYGYTF
TGTGCCAGTAGTATCATCTTTGTAGAGAGGAACTATGGCTACACCTTC
>TRBD2|17|TRBJ2-1|TRBV19|.
CASSIGGLAGVRDEQFF
TGTGCCAGTAGTATTGGAGGACTAGCGGGAGTAAGAGATGAGCAGTTCTTC
>.|14|TRBJ2-7|TRBV6-2/TRBV6-3|.
CASSYRGTLVEQYF
TGTGCCAGCAGTTACAGGGGGACCTTAGTTGAGCAGTACTTC
>.|17|TRBJ1-3|TRBV9|.
CASSVGFPGRTGNTIYF
TGTGCCAGCAGCGTAGGGTTTCCAGGGAGGACTGGAAACACCATATATTTT
>.|16|TRBJ1-4|TRBV5-1|.
CASSLAGGLENEKLFF
TGCGCCAGCAGCTTGGCCGGGGGGCTCGAAAATGAAAAACTGTTTTTT
>.|14|TRBJ2-2|TRBV5-5|.
CASSLGAGTGELFF
TGTGCCAGCAGCTTGGGTGCGGGCACCGGGGAGCTGTTTTTT
>TRBD1|14|TRBJ2-3|TRBV30|.
CAWSKGAFADTQYF
TGTGCCTGGAGTAAGGGGGCGTTCGCAGATACGCAGTATTTT
>TRBD2|17|TRBJ2-7|TRBV15|.
CATSRDLGGGRRGEQYF
TGTGCCACCAGCAGAGATCTAGGCGGGGGGCGTCGGGGAGAGCAGTACTTC
>.|14|TRBJ1-4|TRBV2|.
CASRGQPTNEKLFF
TGTGCCAGCAGAGGACAGCCAACTAATGAAAAACTGTTTTTT
>.|14|TRBJ2-7|TRBV6-5|.
CASSYRGLSYEQYF
TGTGCCAGCAGTTACAGGGGCCTTTCCTACGAGCAGTACTTC
>TRBD2|15|TRBJ2-3|TRBV7-3|.
CASSFGLAGEYTQYF
TGTGCCAGCAGCTTCGGACTAGCGGGGGAGTATACGCAGTATTTT
>TRBD1|13|TRBJ2-2|TRBV10-3|.
CAIGTGRTGELFF
TGTGCCATCGGGACAGGGCGCACCGGGGAGCTGTTTTTT
>.|12|TRBJ2-5|TRBV5-1|.
CASSLGRETQYF
TGCGCCAGCAGCTTGGGTCGAGAGACCCAGTACTTC